Following are 25 T cell receptor beta chains from one sample sequenced in a study of T cell responses to AZD1222 COVID-19 vaccine. TCRdb's copy holds only in-frame clones and misses some; the assay was immunoSEQ multiplex PCR. The table shows tens of thousands of clones, with approximately 88% occurring only once. The sequences come from peripheral blood, collected 28 days after the second AZD1222 dose. Receptors were obtained from an adult who received the AZD1222 COVID-19 vaccine.

This sequence joins TRBV28 and TRBJ2-3; TRBD1 agrees at 8 bases. V was pared by 4 bases and J by 4 bases, with 7 bases of the junction left unmatched. Per the germline V gene, CDR1 is MDHEN and CDR2 is SYDVKM. The CDR3 loop spans 15 amino acids. The CDR3, as DNA: TGTGCCAGCAGTTCCCGCCGGACAGGGCCAGATACGCAGTATTTT. Residues: CASSSRRTGPDTQYF.

V is TRBV11-2 and J is TRBJ2-3; D unclear. V was trimmed by 4 bases and J by 6 bases, leaving 11 bases between them. Germline V gene data show CDR1 as SGHAT and CDR2 as FQNNGV. The CDR3 is 13 amino acids. Here the CDR3 DNA reads TGTGCCAGCAGCTCCGGACCCGTCGATACGCAGTATTTT. Protein sequence: CASSSGPVDTQYF.

This chain links TRBV7-3 with TRBJ1-3; 7 nucleotides match TRBD1. Per germline, CDR1 SGHTA and CDR2 FQGTGA. V dropped 5 bases and J dropped 2; count of bases not matched to a gene: 6. The CDR3 has 15 residues. CDR3 amino acids: CASSPTGSAGNTIYF. CDR3 coding DNA: TGTGCCAGCAGCCCGACAGGGTCCGCTGGAAACACCATATATTTT.

Only one count was recorded for this clone. The chain combines TRBV5-1 with TRBJ2-7, with D uncertain. This CDR3 region has 13 residues. Per germline, CDR1 SGHRS and CDR2 YFSETQ. The V end lost 1 base, the J end lost 4 bases, and 9 bases lay between the germline ends. The CDR3: CASSLTLNYEQYF. The CDR3 nucleotides are TGCGCCAGCAGCTTGACATTGAATTACGAGCAGTACTTC.

The CDR3 DNA is TGTGCCAGCAGCGCATTCGGCGGGGAAGGGGACACTGAAGCTTTCTTT. It yields the protein CASSAFGGEGDTEAFF. The V and J genes are TRBV9 and TRBJ1-1; D perhaps matches TRBD1 (5 bases). From germline, CDR1 is SGDLS and CDR2 YYNGEE. The CDR3 loop spans 16 amino acids. Trimming took 3 bases from V and 3 from J, leaving 18 bases between them.

The chain employs TRBV28 and TRBJ1-3; possibly TRBD1 for D (6 bases). The CDR3 extends over 14 amino acids. The germline V gene has CDR1 MDHEN and CDR2 SYDVKM. V shed 5 bases and J shed 4 bases, with 12 bases lying between them. CDR3 in amino acids: CASSPGTKGNTIYF. The CDR3 DNA reads TGTGCCAGCAGTCCCGGGACAAAAGGAAACACCATATATTTT.

The CDR3 is CASSLRLAGETQYF. The DNA of the CDR3 is TGCGCCAGCAGCTTGAGGCTAGCGGGAGAGACCCAGTACTTC. The gene calls are TRBV5-1 and TRBJ2-5; TRBD2 aligns across 8 bases. CDR1 SGHRS and CDR2 YFSETQ come from the germline V gene. This CDR3 is built from 14 residues. J lost 4 bases, V lost 1 base, and 3 bases had no gene match.

V usage is TRBV11-3 and J usage is TRBJ2-1, with D possibly called TRBD1 or TRBD2 (5 bases each). CDR1 SGHNT and CDR2 YENEEA come from the germline V gene. The CDR3 has 18 residues. Trimming removed 3 bases at V and 3 bases at J, with 21 bases between. The CDR3 coding sequence is TGTGCCAGCAGCTTGGGAGCAGGGATCCAGAAGAACTACAATGAGCAGTTCTTC. Encoded protein: CASSLGAGIQKNYNEQFF.

The rearrangement links TRBV28 to TRBJ1-6, with 10 bases fitting TRBD1. Trimming removed 6 bases from V and 7 bases from J; junction bases left unmatched: 3. This CDR3 spans 14 amino acids. CDR1 is MDHEN and CDR2 is SYDVKM in the germline V gene. CDR3 sequence (DNA): TGTGCCAGCAGCTGGACAGGGGGAAATTCACCCCTCCACTTT. Translation: CASSWTGGNSPLHF.

The chain links TRBV19 to TRBJ2-7; 10 bases map to TRBD1. With 7 bases clipped from V and 5 bases from J, the junction kept 14 bases outside the gene matches. CDR3 length: 16 residues. Germline V lookup: CDR1 LNHDA, CDR2 SQIVND (reference sequence). The CDR3 spells CASTLKFGTGDHEQYF. The CDR3 region has the DNA TGTGCCAGTACGCTGAAATTCGGGACAGGGGACCACGAGCAGTACTTC.

The rearrangement uses TRBV14 and TRBJ2-1, with D unresolved. Between the trimmed V and J ends, which lost 5 bases and 10 bases, there was a span of 15 bases. This CDR3 is 13 amino acids long. Germline-derived CDR1 and CDR2 are SGHDN and FVKESK. DNA for the CDR3: TGTGCCAGCAGCAAAACCCCGTTGGGCGAGCAGTTCTTC. Translated: CASSKTPLGEQFF.

The chain uses TRBV7-2 and TRBJ1-2, with D possibly being TRBD1 (5 bases). The ends were cut back, 1 base at V and 4 bases at J, with 13 bases in the middle. Germline values: CDR1 SGHTA, CDR2 FQGNSA. The CDR3 totals 15 residues. CDR3 protein: CASSLEGPRPYGYTF. For the CDR3, the DNA is TGTGCCAGCAGCTTAGAGGGACCGCGCCCCTATGGCTACACCTTC.

This chain uses TRBV28 with TRBJ1-3, with D unresolved. Per the germline V gene, CDR1 is MDHEN and CDR2 is SYDVKM. Trimming shortened V by 5 bases and J by 7 bases, and 12 bases separated the two germline ends. The CDR3 length is 13 residues. CDR3 region: CASSLRGWNTIYF. DNA of the CDR3: TGTGCCAGCAGTCTCCGAGGTTGGAACACCATATATTTT.

J is TRBJ1-2 and V is TRBV9; TRBD1 matches 9 bases. After removal of 0 bases from V and 4 bases from J, the junction contained 1 base not matched to a gene. The CDR3 contains 14 residues. Germline lookup yields CDR1 SGDLS and CDR2 YYNGEE. The CDR3 bases are TGTGCCAGCAGCGTAGAGGACAGGGGCTATGGCTACACCTTC. Translated: CASSVEDRGYGYTF.

The chain employs TRBV19 and TRBJ1-3; possible D gene TRBD1, 5 bases. CDR1 and CDR2 from the germline V gene are LNHDA and SQIVND (reference sequence). V lost 6 bases and J 2 bases, leaving 20 bases between the germline ends. This CDR3 contains 17 residues. The CDR3 protein is CASSMRPGGAAGNTIYF. The CDR3 nucleotides read TGTGCCAGTAGCATGCGGCCTGGAGGGGCGGCTGGAAACACCATATATTTT.

This chain joins TRBV5-1 and TRBJ2-1; maybe TRBD2 (6 bases). Germline loops: CDR1 SGHRS, CDR2 YFSETQ. V was trimmed by 0 bases and J by 6 bases, leaving 13 bases between them. The CDR3 is 15 residues long. This chain's CDR3 is CASSLGTFSGNEQFF. In nucleotides, the CDR3 is TGCGCCAGCAGCTTGGGCACCTTTAGCGGCAATGAGCAGTTCTTC.

The chain uses TRBV2 and TRBJ2-4, with TRBD2 matching over 7 bases. Germline V gives CDR1 SNHLY, CDR2 FYNNEI. CDR3 size: 15 residues. V lost 4 bases and J lost 2; bases outside the gene matches: 5. The CDR3 sequence is CASSAPGLPKNIQYF. The DNA of the CDR3 is TGTGCCAGCAGTGCCCCGGGACTACCCAAAAACATTCAGTACTTC.

This clone was seen a few times. V gene TRBV10-3 combines with J gene TRBJ2-7, with D maybe TRBD2 (5 bases). Trimming took off 0 bases at V and 2 bases at J, with 14 bases between the two ends. Germline V gives CDR1 ENHRY, CDR2 SYGVKD. The CDR3 is made up of 16 amino acids. The CDR3: CAISESRAKRAYEQYF. The CDR3 nucleotides are TGTGCCATCAGTGAGTCGAGGGCGAAAAGGGCCTACGAGCAGTACTTC.

The rearrangement uses TRBV13 and TRBJ1-1; D unresolved. Trimming removed 1 base from V and 2 bases from J, with 8 bases in between. Looked up from germline, CDR1 is PRHDT and CDR2 is FYEKMQ (reference sequence). The CDR3 runs to 14 residues. DNA for the CDR3: TGTGCCAGCAGCTTAGAGGGTCGCAACACTGAAGCTTTCTTT. Encoded protein: CASSLEGRNTEAFF.

The chain joins TRBV15 to TRBJ1-1; tentatively, D is TRBD1 (5 bases). V lost 5 bases and J 2 bases, leaving 12 bases between the germline ends. The CDR3 is 14 amino acids. Germline V gives CDR1 LNHNV, CDR2 YYDKDF (reference sequence). DNA of the CDR3: TGTGCCACCAGCCCTCGGGGGGGTAACACTGAAGCTTTCTTT. Amino acid sequence: CATSPRGGNTEAFF. The whole variable domain, remainder taken from reference TRBV15 and TRBJ1-1, is DAMVIQNPRYQVTQFGKPVTLSCSQTLNHNVMYWYQQKSSQAPKLLFHYYDKDFNNEADTPDNFQSRRPNTSFCFLDIRSPGLGDTAMYLCATSPRGGNTEAFFGQGTRLTVV.

This chain connects TRBV5-1 to TRBJ1-6; D is unresolved. The V gene's germline CDR1 is SGHRS and CDR2 YFSETQ. The CDR3 has 16 residues. V was clipped by 0 bases and J by 8 bases, with 15 bases between them. Here the CDR3 DNA reads TGCGCCAGCAGCTTGGAAGGTCCCTATCAGGATTCACCCCTCCACTTT. Translated: CASSLEGPYQDSPLHF.

The chain recombines TRBV9 with TRBJ1-1, with 12 positions matching TRBD1. The CDR3 totals 15 residues. The ends lost 3 bases at V and 10 bases at J; junction bases unmatched: 10. CDR1 and CDR2 (germline): SGDLS, YYNGEE. The CDR3 region is CASSAHPGQGAGAFF. CDR3 in DNA: TGTGCCAGCAGCGCCCATCCGGGACAGGGGGCTGGAGCTTTCTTT.

The J gene is TRBJ2-1, the V gene TRBV9, with a weak D call TRBD1 (5 bases). With 3 bases removed from V and 4 bases from J, the gap between germline ends came to 17 bases. The CDR3 length is 16 residues. In germline, CDR1 is SGDLS, CDR2 YYNGEE. This CDR3 is CASSALDSLYYNEQFF. DNA of the CDR3: TGTGCCAGCAGCGCCCTCGACAGTTTGTATTACAATGAGCAGTTCTTC.

The J gene is TRBJ2-3, the V gene TRBV7-3, with 7 bases aligning to TRBD2. After removal of 1 base from V and 4 bases from J, the junction contained 8 bases not matched to a gene. The CDR3 length is 16 residues. Germline loops: CDR1 SGHTA, CDR2 FQGTGA. The chain's CDR3 is CASSLKGGSPADTQYF. The CDR3 DNA reads as TGTGCCAGCAGCTTAAAAGGCGGGAGTCCCGCAGATACGCAGTATTTT.

The CDR3 sequence is CAISDRGRTNEKLFF. The CDR3, as DNA: TGTGCCATCAGTGACAGGGGGCGAACTAATGAAAAACTGTTTTTT. This chain uses TRBV10-3 with TRBJ1-4; 8 bases fit TRBD1. The V segment lost 3 bases and the J segment 1 base; nucleotides outside the gene matches: 1. From germline, CDR1 is ENHRY and CDR2 SYGVKD. There are 15 residues in the CDR3.